Presented here are 27 T cell receptor beta chains from one specimen sequenced in a study of shared clonotypes between healthy human individuals. Assay used: immunoSEQ multiplex PCR; TCRdb lists only in-frame clones, some missing. The sample consists of around 620,000 clones, 85% to 95% of them appearing once. Positively selected for CCR7, the CD45RO-negative cells used as naive CD8 cells excluded terminally differentiated effector memory CD45RA+ cells. Input material: naive CD8+ T cells sorted from blood. All receptors come from a woman aged 25-40 years in good health.

The rearrangement links TRBV5-6 to TRBJ2-7; D gene ambiguous. V lost 3 bases and J lost 6, with 7 bases in between. CDR1 SGHDT and CDR2 YYEEEE come from the germline V gene. This CDR3 spans 11 amino acids. The CDR3, as DNA: TGTGCCAGCAGCTCCGGTTCCGAGCAGTACTTC. Amino acids: CASSSGSEQYF.

The chain combines TRBV28 with TRBJ1-3; D gene unclear. This CDR3 is built from 14 residues. CDR1 is MDHEN, CDR2 SYDVKM, per germline. V was cut by 5 bases and J by 1 base, with 9 bases left in between. CDR3: CASSPATSGNTIYF. The DNA for the CDR3 is TGTGCCAGCAGTCCAGCGACGTCTGGAAACACCATATATTTT.

This chain connects TRBV15 to TRBJ2-1; D is perhaps TRBD1 or TRBD2 (5 bases each). Trimming removed 3 bases from V and 9 bases from J, with 15 bases in between. Germline V gives CDR1 LNHNV, CDR2 YYDKDF (reference sequence). CDR3 length: 14 residues. The CDR3 DNA follows: TGTGCCACCAGCAGGCCATATTCCGGGACTGAGCAGTTCTTC. Residues: CATSRPYSGTEQFF.

V usage is TRBV5-4 and J usage is TRBJ2-7, with D possibly being TRBD1 (5 bases). Trimming pared 4 bases from V and 0 bases from J, leaving 14 bases between. The CDR3 covers 15 residues. Germline CDR1 is SGHNT and CDR2 is YYREEE (reference sequence). CDR3 in amino acids: CASSADRRDSYEQYF. CDR3 in DNA: TGTGCCAGCAGCGCCGACCGCAGGGACTCCTACGAGCAGTACTTC.

A single count supports this clone. Because the CDR3's place on the DNA is in doubt, the DNA is left out and the CDR3 is given as listed by TCRdb. The chain uses TRBV27 and TRBJ2-2. The CDR3 has 15 residues if both end residues are counted. Germline assignment: CDR1 MNHEY and CDR2 SMNVEV (reference sequence). CDR3 in amino acids: CASSLFRGRTGELFF.

The rearrangement links TRBV29-1 to TRBJ2-1, with D possibly called TRBD1 or TRBD2 (5 bases each). Germline V gene lookup returns CDR1 SQVTM and CDR2 ANQGSEA. V lost 5 bases and J 10 bases, leaving 9 bases between the germline ends. The CDR3 extends over 10 amino acids. The CDR3 here is CSVRGEEQFF. As DNA, the CDR3 is TGCAGCGTTCGGGGCGAGGAGCAGTTCTTC.

The chain uses TRBV28 and TRBJ2-3; no clear D. V lost 7 bases, J lost 0 bases, and 8 bases lay in between. Germline V gene data show CDR1 as MDHEN and CDR2 as SYDVKM. The CDR3 is made up of 13 amino acids. The CDR3 DNA is TGTGCCAGCAACCCGGACAGCACAGATACGCAGTATTTT. It yields the protein CASNPDSTDTQYF.

The rearrangement links TRBV9 to TRBJ1-2; 7 bases line up with TRBD1. There are 15 residues in the CDR3. The germline CDR1 and CDR2 sequences are SGDLS and YYNGEE. Germline trimming cut 0 bases from V and 2 bases from J; bases unmatched to any gene: 4. The CDR3 loop is CASSVAIQGNYGYTF. In DNA, the CDR3 is TGTGCCAGCAGCGTAGCGATACAGGGGAACTATGGCTACACCTTC.

The chain has TRBV13 and TRBJ2-1, with 8 bases fitting TRBD1. Germline-derived CDR1 and CDR2 are PRHDT and FYEKMQ (reference sequence). This CDR3 is built from 16 residues. V lost 2 bases, J lost 1 base, and 4 bases stayed unmatched. This chain's CDR3 is CASSLRTGGSYNEQFF. In DNA form, the CDR3 reads TGTGCCAGCAGCTTAAGAACAGGGGGTTCCTACAATGAGCAGTTCTTC.

This clone came up once. The chain uses TRBV2 and TRBJ2-1; D possibly corresponds to TRBD2 (5 bases). V lost 7 bases and J lost 0, with 16 bases in between. Germline loops: CDR1 SNHLY, CDR2 FYNNEI. There are 16 residues in the CDR3. The DNA of the CDR3 is TGTGCCAGCAAAGAGGGAGCGGCACTCTCCTACAATGAGCAGTTCTTC. Translated: CASKEGAALSYNEQFF.

The genes are TRBV29-1 and TRBJ2-1; D is perhaps TRBD1 (5 bases). The CDR3 loop spans 11 amino acids. V lost 2 bases and J lost 9, with 8 bases in between. The germline V gene has CDR1 SQVTM and CDR2 ANQGSEA. The CDR3 is CSVEMGREQFF. In DNA, the CDR3 is TGCAGCGTTGAAATGGGGCGTGAGCAGTTCTTC.

In this sample, this clone turned up once. This chain links TRBV28 with TRBJ2-7; D is perhaps TRBD1 or TRBD2 (5 bases each). CDR1 MDHEN and CDR2 SYDVKM come from the germline V gene. This CDR3 has 14 amino acids. V lost 3 bases and J lost 4, with 13 bases in between. The CDR3 spells CASSFYGTRYEQYF. DNA for the CDR3: TGTGCCAGCAGTTTTTACGGGACCAGATACGAGCAGTACTTC.

The chain carries TRBV7-6 and TRBJ2-5, with D possibly called TRBD1 or TRBD2 (6 bases each). Germline CDR1 and CDR2: SGHVS and FNYEAQ. The CDR3 has 16 residues. V lost 5 bases and J lost 5, with 21 bases in between. The CDR3 protein is CASSAWGAATGETQYF. CDR3 nucleotide sequence: TGTGCCAGCAGCGCGTGGGGGGCGGCCACCGGGGAGACCCAGTACTTC.

The V gene is TRBV28, the J gene TRBJ1-5; 9 bases agree with TRBD1. This CDR3 contains 15 residues. Per germline, CDR1 MDHEN and CDR2 SYDVKM. V lost 5 bases and J lost 7; bases outside the gene matches: 9. CDR3 loop: CASSPTGGYGQPQHF. The CDR3 region has the DNA TGTGCCAGCAGTCCGACAGGGGGGTACGGGCAGCCCCAGCATTTT.

The V and J genes are TRBV19 and TRBJ1-4, with D hard to call. CDR1 and CDR2 from the germline V gene are LNHDA and SQIVND (reference sequence). The CDR3 totals 16 residues. Deletions cut 2 bases from V and 0 bases from J, with 10 bases between. CDR3 bases: TGTGCCAGTAGTATAACGGCAGCCGCAACTAATGAAAAACTGTTTTTT. Its translation is CASSITAAATNEKLFF.

The chain has TRBV5-1 and TRBJ2-1; D not certain. CDR1 is SGHRS and CDR2 is YFSETQ in the germline V gene. The CDR3 has 11 residues. Trimming took 2 bases from V and 9 from J, leaving 6 bases between them. The CDR3, as DNA: TGCGCCAGCAGCTTTCTTGGTGAGCAGTTCTTC. This codes for CASSFLGEQFF.

The chain joins TRBV4-1 to TRBJ2-3, with 15 positions matching TRBD2. The CDR3 runs to 18 residues. Germline loops: CDR1 MGHRA, CDR2 YSYEKL. With 3 bases clipped from V and 8 bases from J, the junction kept 12 bases outside the gene matches. CDR3 in amino acids: CASSHSGTSGRLSITQYF. The CDR3 region has the DNA TGCGCCAGCAGCCATTCCGGGACTAGCGGGAGGCTTTCCATTACGCAGTATTTT.

The gene calls are TRBV15 and TRBJ1-1, with a possible D match to TRBD1 (5 bases). Germline CDR1 is LNHNV and CDR2 is YYDKDF (reference sequence). The V end was cut by 3 bases, the J end by 0 bases, with 14 bases between. The CDR3 covers 16 residues. In DNA, the CDR3 is TGTGCCACCAGCAGCGAAGAGGGACTGATGAACACTGAAGCTTTCTTT. It translates to CATSSEEGLMNTEAFF. Full variable domain (outside the CDR3, taken from reference TRBV15 and TRBJ1-1): DAMVIQNPRYQVTQFGKPVTLSCSQTLNHNVMYWYQQKSSQAPKLLFHYYDKDFNNEADTPDNFQSRRPNTSFCFLDIRSPGLGDTAMYLCATSSEEGLMNTEAFFGQGTRLTVV.

The genes are TRBV13 and TRBJ2-1; D may be TRBD1 (6 bases). V was pared by 7 bases and J by 2 bases, with 15 bases between. The CDR3 loop spans 15 amino acids. Looked up from germline, CDR1 is PRHDT and CDR2 is FYEKMQ (reference sequence). The CDR3 DNA follows: TGTGCCAGCAACGACAGGTCCACACCCTACAATGAGCAGTTCTTC. This gives the protein CASNDRSTPYNEQFF.

This rearrangement joins TRBV6-5 to TRBJ2-7; D is possibly TRBD2 (5 bases). Between the trimmed V and J ends, which lost 10 bases and 0 bases, there was a span of 10 bases. Per the germline V gene, CDR1 is MNHEY and CDR2 is SVGAGI. The CDR3 runs 12 residues. The CDR3 protein is CATGGSSYEQYF. CDR3 bases: TGTGCCACTGGAGGAAGCTCCTACGAGCAGTACTTC.

This clone was observed once. This sequence joins TRBV5-6 and TRBJ2-7; 9 nucleotides match TRBD1. V gave up 5 bases and J gave up 4 bases; unmatched junction bases: 10. The CDR3 is 15 amino acids. Germline CDR1 reads SGHDT; CDR2 reads YYEEEE. The CDR3 reads CASRKEWGQGYEQYF. Written as DNA, the CDR3 is TGTGCCAGCAGAAAAGAGTGGGGACAGGGATACGAGCAGTACTTC.

The chain combines TRBV19 with TRBJ2-1; 9 bases fit TRBD2. Germline loops: CDR1 LNHDA, CDR2 SQIVND (reference sequence). CDR3 length equals 15 residues. The trim removed 5 bases at V and 2 bases at J, leaving 4 bases unmatched. As DNA, the CDR3 is TGTGCCAGTAGTCCGACTAGCGGTGCCTACAATGAGCAGTTCTTC. Amino acids: CASSPTSGAYNEQFF.

The sample holds a few counts of this clone. The V gene is TRBV25-1, the J gene TRBJ2-7, with a tentative D call TRBD1 (6 bases). The germline V and J ends were trimmed by 10 bases and 1 base, with 11 bases remaining between them. The germline V gene has CDR1 MGHDK and CDR2 SYGVNS. The CDR3 loop spans 12 amino acids. The CDR3 DNA follows: TGTGCCACCCAGACAGGTTCCTACGAGCAGTACTTC. Amino acids: CATQTGSYEQYF.

This sequence joins TRBV10-2 and TRBJ2-7; 10 bases map to TRBD1. The germline V gene has CDR1 WSHSY and CDR2 SAAADI. The CDR3 is made up of 14 amino acids. J gave up 3 bases and V 6 bases, and 5 bases lay outside the gene matches. The CDR3 sequence is CASSRDRGVYEQYF. The CDR3 DNA reads TGCGCCAGCAGCCGGGACAGGGGCGTCTACGAGCAGTACTTC.

The chain combines TRBV29-1 with TRBJ2-7; no clear D gene. V lost 0 bases to trimming and J lost 0 bases, with 12 bases between them. The V gene's germline CDR1 is SQVTM and CDR2 ANQGSEA. This CDR3 is 15 amino acids long. The CDR3 spells CSVEDVQEDSYEQYF. The DNA for the CDR3 is TGCAGCGTTGAAGATGTGCAGGAAGACTCCTACGAGCAGTACTTC.

This clone was recorded only once. V is TRBV5-8 and J is TRBJ2-5; 7 bases agree with TRBD2. The end of the DNA is better explained by TRBJ2-7, so the J call may be wrong. The CDR3 consists of 12 residues. The germline V gene encodes CDR1 SGHTS and CDR2 YDEGEE. The CDR3 protein is CASTSGIYEQYF. CDR3 DNA: TGTGCCAGCACAAGCGGGATCTACGAGCAGTACTTC.

The sample holds one count of this clone. This chain joins TRBV5-6 and TRBJ2-7; 7 nucleotides align to TRBD2. The CDR3 length is 14 residues. The germline V gene has CDR1 SGHDT and CDR2 YYEEEE. After removal of 4 bases from V and 0 bases from J, the junction contained 4 bases not matched to a gene. The DNA for the CDR3 is TGTGCCAGCAGCCTAAGCGGGATCTCCTACGAGCAGTACTTC. It yields the protein CASSLSGISYEQYF.